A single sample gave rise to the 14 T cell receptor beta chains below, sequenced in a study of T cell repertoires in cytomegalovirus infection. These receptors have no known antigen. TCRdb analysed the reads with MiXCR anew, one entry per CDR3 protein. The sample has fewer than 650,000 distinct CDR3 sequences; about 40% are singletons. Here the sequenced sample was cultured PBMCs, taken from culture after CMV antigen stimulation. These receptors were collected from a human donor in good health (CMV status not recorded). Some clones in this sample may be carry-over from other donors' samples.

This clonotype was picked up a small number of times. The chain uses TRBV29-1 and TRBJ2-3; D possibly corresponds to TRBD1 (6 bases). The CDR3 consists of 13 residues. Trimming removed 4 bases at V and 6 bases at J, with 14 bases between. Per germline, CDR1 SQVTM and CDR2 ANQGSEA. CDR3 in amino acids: CSVAQRQGDTQYF. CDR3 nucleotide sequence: TGCAGCGTTGCTCAGCGCCAGGGGGATACGCAGTATTTT.

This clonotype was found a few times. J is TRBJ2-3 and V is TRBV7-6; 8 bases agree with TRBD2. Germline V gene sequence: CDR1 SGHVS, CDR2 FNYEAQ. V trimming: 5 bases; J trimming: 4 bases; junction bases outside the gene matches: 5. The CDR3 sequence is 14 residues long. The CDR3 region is CASSRSGSPDTQYF. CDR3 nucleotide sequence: TGTGCCAGCAGCCGAAGCGGGAGCCCAGATACGCAGTATTTT. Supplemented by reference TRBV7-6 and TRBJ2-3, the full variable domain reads GAGVSQSPRYKVTKRGQDVALRCDPISGHVSLYWYRQALGQGPEFLTYFNYEAQQDKSGLPNDRFSAERPEGSISTLTIQRTEQRDSAMYRCASSRSGSPDTQYFGPGTRLTVL.

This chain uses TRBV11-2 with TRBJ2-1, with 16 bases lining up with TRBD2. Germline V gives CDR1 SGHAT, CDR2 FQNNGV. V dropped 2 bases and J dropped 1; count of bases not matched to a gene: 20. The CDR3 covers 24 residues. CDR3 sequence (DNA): TGTGCCAGCAGCTTATGGACGGATCTCATCGGGACTAGCGGGGGGGCAGAGTCCTACAATGAGCAGTTCTTC. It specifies CASSLWTDLIGTSGGAESYNEQFF. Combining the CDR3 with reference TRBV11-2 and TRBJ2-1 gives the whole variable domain EAGVAQSPRYKIIEKRQSVAFWCNPISGHATLYWYQQILGQGPKLLIQFQNNGVVDDSQLPKDRFSAERLKGVDSTLKIQPAKLEDSAVYLCASSLWTDLIGTSGGAESYNEQFFGPGTRLTVL.

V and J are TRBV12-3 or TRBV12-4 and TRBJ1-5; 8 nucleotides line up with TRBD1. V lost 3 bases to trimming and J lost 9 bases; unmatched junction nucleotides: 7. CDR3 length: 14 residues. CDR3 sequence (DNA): TGTGCCAGCAGTTTTACGGGGACAGGCCGGCCCCAGCATTTT. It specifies CASSFTGTGRPQHF.

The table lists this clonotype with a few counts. The DNA of the CDR3 is TGTGCCAGCAGCCCTCGCACCTTC. Its protein product is CASSPRTF. The chain links TRBV9 to TRBJ1-2; D uncertain. Germline loops: CDR1 SGDLS, CDR2 YYNGEE. V dropped 4 bases and J dropped 13 bases, with 5 bases sitting between them. This CDR3 spans 8 amino acids.

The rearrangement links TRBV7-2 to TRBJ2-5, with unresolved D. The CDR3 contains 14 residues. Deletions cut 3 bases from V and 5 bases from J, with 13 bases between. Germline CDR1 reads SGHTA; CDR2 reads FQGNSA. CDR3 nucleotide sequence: TGTGCCAGCAGCTTTACTTACCTTAGCGAGACCCAGTACTTC. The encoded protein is CASSFTYLSETQYF.

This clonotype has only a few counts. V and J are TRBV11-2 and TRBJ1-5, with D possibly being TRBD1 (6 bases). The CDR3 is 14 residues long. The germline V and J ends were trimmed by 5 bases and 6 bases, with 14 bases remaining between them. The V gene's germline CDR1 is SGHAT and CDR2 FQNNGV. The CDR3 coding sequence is TGTGCCAGCAGCACAAACAGGGCGTCTCAGCCCCAGCATTTT. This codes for CASSTNRASQPQHF. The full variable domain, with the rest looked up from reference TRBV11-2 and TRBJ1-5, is EAGVAQSPRYKIIEKRQSVAFWCNPISGHATLYWYQQILGQGPKLLIQFQNNGVVDDSQLPKDRFSAERLKGVDSTLKIQPAKLEDSAVYLCASSTNRASQPQHFGDGTRLSIL.

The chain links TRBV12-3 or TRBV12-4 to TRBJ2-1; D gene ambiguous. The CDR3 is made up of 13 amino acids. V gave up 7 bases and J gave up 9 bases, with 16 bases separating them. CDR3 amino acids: CASILGSLSEQFF. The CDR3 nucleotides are TGTGCCAGCATCTTAGGGTCCCTCAGTGAGCAGTTCTTC.

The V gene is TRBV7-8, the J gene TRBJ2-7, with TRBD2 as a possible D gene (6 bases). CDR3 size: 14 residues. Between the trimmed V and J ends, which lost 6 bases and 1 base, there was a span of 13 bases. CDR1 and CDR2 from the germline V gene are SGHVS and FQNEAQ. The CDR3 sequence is CASRRDSPSYEQYF. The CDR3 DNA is TGTGCCAGCAGACGGGACTCACCTTCCTACGAGCAGTACTTC.

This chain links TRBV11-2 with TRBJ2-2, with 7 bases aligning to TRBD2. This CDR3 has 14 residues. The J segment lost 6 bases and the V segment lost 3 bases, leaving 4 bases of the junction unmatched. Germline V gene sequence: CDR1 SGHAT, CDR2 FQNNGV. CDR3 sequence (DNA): TGTGCCAGCAGCTTCTCCGGGAGGTCCGGGGAGCTGTTTTTT. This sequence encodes CASSFSGRSGELFF.

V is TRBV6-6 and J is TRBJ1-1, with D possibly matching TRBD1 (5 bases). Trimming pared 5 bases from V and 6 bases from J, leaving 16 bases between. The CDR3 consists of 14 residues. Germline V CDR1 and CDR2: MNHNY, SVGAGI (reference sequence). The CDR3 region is CASSPPGGRSEAFF. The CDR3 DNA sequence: TGTGCCAGCAGTCCCCCTGGGGGACGGTCTGAAGCTTTCTTT.

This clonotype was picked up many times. CDR3: CASSPGQMNTEAFF. The CDR3, as DNA: TGTGCCAGCAGCCCCGGACAGATGAACACTGAAGCTTTCTTT. V usage is TRBV7-2 and J usage is TRBJ1-1; maybe TRBD1 (6 bases). The V gene's germline CDR1 is SGHTA and CDR2 FQGNSA. The CDR3 sequence is 14 residues long. V shed 5 bases and J shed 0 bases, with 10 bases lying between them.

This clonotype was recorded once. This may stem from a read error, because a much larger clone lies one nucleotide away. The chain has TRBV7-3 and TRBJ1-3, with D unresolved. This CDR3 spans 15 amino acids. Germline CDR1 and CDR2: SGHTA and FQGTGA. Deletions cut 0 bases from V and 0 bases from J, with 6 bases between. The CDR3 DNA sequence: TGTGCCAGCAGCTTAACGGATTACTCTGGAAACACCATATATTTT. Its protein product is CASSLTDYSGNTIYF.

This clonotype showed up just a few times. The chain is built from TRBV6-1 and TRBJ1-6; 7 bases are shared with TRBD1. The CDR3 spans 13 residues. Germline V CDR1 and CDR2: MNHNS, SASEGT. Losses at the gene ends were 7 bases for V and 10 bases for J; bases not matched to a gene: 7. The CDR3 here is CASMETGSSPLHF. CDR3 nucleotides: TGTGCCAGCATGGAGACAGGGTCCTCACCCCTCCACTTT.